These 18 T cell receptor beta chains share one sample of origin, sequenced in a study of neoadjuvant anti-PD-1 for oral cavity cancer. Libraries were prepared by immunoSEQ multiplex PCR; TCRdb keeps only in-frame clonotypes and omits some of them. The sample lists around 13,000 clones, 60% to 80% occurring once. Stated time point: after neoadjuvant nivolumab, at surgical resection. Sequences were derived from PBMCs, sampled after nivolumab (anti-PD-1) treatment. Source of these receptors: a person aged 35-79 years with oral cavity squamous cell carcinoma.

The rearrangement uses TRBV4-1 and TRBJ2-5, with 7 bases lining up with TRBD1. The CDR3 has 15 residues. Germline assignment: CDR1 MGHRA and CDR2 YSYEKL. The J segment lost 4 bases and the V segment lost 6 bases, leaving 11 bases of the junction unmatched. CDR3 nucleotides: TGCGCCAGCAGGTTTTCTTTTACAGGGGTAGAGACCCAGTACTTC. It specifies CASRFSFTGVETQYF.

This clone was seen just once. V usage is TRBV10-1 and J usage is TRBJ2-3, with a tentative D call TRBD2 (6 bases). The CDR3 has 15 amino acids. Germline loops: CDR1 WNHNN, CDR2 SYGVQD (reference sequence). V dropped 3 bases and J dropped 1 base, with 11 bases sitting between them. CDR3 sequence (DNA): TGCGCCAGCAGTGACCCGGGGACTGGCACAGATACGCAGTATTTT. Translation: CASSDPGTGTDTQYF.

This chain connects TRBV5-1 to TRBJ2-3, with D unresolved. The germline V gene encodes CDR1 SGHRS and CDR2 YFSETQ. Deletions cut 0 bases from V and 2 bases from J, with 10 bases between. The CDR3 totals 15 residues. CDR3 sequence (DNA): TGCGCCAGCAGCTTGGAGGAAGGGAACACAGATACGCAGTATTTT. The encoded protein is CASSLEEGNTDTQYF. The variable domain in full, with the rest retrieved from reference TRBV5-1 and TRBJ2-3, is KAGVTQTPRYLIKTRGQQVTLSCSPISGHRSVSWYQQTPGQGLQFLFEYFSETQRNKGNFPGRFSGRQFSNSRSEMNVSTLELGDSALYLCASSLEEGNTDTQYFGPGTRLTVL.

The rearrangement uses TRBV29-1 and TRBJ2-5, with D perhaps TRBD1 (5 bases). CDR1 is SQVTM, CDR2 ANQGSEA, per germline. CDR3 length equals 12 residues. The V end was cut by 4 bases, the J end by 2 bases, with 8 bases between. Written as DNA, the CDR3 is TGCAGCGTTGGGGCAGGGCAAGAGACCCAGTACTTC. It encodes CSVGAGQETQYF.

The CDR3 DNA is TGTGCCAGCAGCCCCGGGGGGACCTTACGAGGGGCCAACGTCCTGACTTTC. This codes for CASSPGGTLRGANVLTF. The chain uses TRBV5-4 and TRBJ2-6; 7 bases map to TRBD2. The CDR3 totals 17 residues. Germline CDR1 and CDR2: SGHNT and YYREEE (reference sequence). J lost 4 bases, V lost 4 bases, and 11 bases had no gene match.

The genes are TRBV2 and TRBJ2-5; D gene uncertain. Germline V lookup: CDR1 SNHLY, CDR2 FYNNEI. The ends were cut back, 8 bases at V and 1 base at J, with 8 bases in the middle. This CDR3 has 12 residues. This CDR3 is CASGYIQETQYF. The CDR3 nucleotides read TGTGCCAGCGGCTACATCCAAGAGACCCAGTACTTC.

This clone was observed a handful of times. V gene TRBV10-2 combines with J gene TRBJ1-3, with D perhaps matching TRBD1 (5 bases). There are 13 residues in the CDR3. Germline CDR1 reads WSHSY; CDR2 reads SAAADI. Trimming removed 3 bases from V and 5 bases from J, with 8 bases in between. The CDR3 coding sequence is TGCGCCAGCAGTGACAGGGAGAGAAACACCATATATTTT. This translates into CASSDRERNTIYF.

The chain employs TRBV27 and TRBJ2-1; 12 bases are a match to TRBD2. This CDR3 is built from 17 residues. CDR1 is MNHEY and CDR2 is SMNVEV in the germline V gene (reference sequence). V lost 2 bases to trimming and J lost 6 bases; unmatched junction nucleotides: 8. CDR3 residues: CASSLASGRARGNEQFF. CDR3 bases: TGTGCCAGCAGTTTAGCTAGCGGGAGGGCTCGGGGCAATGAGCAGTTCTTC.

CDR3 region: CASSLAQGTYEQYF. In DNA form, the CDR3 reads TGTGCCAGCAGCTTAGCCCAGGGCACCTACGAGCAGTACTTC. The rearrangement links TRBV11-2 to TRBJ2-7, with D tentatively TRBD1 (5 bases). The V gene lost 1 base and the J gene lost 2 bases, with 9 bases spanning the gap. The CDR3 consists of 14 residues. The germline V gene has CDR1 SGHAT and CDR2 FQNNGV.

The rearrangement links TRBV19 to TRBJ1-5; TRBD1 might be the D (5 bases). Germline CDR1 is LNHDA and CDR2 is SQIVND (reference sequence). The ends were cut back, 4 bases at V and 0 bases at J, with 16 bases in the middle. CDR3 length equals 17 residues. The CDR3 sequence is CASSTFGGVSSNQPQHF. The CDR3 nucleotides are TGTGCCAGTAGTACGTTTGGAGGGGTTAGTAGCAATCAGCCCCAGCATTTT. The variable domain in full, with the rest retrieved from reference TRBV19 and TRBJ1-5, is DGGITQSPKYLFRKEGQNVTLSCEQNLNHDAMYWYRQDPGQGLRLIYYSQIVNDFQKGDIAEGYSVSREKKESFPLTVTSAQKNPTAFYLCASSTFGGVSSNQPQHFGDGTRLSIL.

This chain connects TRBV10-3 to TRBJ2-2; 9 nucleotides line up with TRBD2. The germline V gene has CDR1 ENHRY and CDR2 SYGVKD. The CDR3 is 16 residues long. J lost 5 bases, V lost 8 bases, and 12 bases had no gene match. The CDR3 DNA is TGTGCCATCCGTGGGCGGGAGGGCCCTTTAACCGGGGAGCTGTTTTTT. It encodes CAIRGREGPLTGELFF.

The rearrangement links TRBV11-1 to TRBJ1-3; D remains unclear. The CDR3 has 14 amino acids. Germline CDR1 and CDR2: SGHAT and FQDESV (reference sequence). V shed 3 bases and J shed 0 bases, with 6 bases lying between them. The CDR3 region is CASSLGLSGNTIYF. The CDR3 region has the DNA TGTGCCAGCAGCTTGGGCCTCTCTGGAAACACCATATATTTT.

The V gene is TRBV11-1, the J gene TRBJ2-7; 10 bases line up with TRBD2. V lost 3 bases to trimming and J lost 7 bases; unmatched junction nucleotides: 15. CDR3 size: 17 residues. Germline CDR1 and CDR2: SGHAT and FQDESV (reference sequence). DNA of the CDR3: TGTGCCAGCAGCTTGAACTCGGGGATAGCGGGAGGAGGAGAGCAGTACTTC. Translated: CASSLNSGIAGGGEQYF.

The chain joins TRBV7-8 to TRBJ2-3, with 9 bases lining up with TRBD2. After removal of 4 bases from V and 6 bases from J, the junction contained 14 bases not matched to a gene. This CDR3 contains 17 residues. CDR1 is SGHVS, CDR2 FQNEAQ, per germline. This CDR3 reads CASSWGVFSGRSDTQYF. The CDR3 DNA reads TGTGCCAGCAGCTGGGGGGTTTTTAGCGGGAGATCTGATACGCAGTATTTT.

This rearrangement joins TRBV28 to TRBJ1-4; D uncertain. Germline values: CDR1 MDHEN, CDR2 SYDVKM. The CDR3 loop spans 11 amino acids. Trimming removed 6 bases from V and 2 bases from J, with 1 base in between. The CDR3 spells CASRTNEKLFF. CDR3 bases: TGTGCCAGCAGGACTAATGAAAAACTGTTTTTT.

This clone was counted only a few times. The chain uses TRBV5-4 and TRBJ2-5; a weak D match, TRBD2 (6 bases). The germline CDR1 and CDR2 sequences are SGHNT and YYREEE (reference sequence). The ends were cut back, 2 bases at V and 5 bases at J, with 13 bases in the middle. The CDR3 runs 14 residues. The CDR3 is CASSFGRGQETQYF. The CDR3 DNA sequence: TGTGCCAGCAGCTTCGGGAGAGGGCAGGAGACCCAGTACTTC.

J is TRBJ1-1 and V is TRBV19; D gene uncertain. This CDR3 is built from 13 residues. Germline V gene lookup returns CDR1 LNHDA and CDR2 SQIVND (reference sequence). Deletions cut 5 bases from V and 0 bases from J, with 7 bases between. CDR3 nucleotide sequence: TGTGCCAGTAGTGTAAACATGAACACTGAAGCTTTCTTT. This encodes CASSVNMNTEAFF.

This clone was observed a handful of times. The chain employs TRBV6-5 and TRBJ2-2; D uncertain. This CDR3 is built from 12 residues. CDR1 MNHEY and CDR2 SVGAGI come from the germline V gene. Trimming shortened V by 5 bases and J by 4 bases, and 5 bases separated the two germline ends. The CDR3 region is CASSQLTGELFF. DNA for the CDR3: TGTGCCAGCAGTCAACTCACCGGGGAGCTGTTTTTT.